The entry that follows covers one TCR beta chain sequence. Antigen unknown. Documented time point: sample taken at primary tumor resection. Patients with untreated early-stage non-small cell lung cancer, numbering 55 to 75, were the donors. The study sequenced unsorted whole RNA from tumor, nontumor lung or frozen PBMC. This record belongs to a study of spatial heterogeneity in lung cancer. Study in general: For the average unique TCR and UMI combination, more than 8.5 occurrences appeared in raw reads. General study findings and limits: Blood showed ubiquitous tumor TCRs more often at resection than at routine follow-up.

MiXCR was run by TCRdb on the 5' RACE reads, yielding one entry per CDR3 protein. The data hold about 48,000 distinct CDR3 sequences, with less than 6% observed a single time. This TCR derives from a male donor with early-stage non-small cell lung cancer. The input for sequencing was PBMCs, taken at surgery.

The DNA of the CDR3 is TGCGCCAGCTGGGGGGACGAGCAAGAGACCCAGTACTTC. Translated, it gives CASWGDEQETQYF. The rearrangement links TRBV5-1 to TRBJ2-5; D perhaps matches TRBD2 (6 bases). Germline lookup yields CDR1 SGHRS and CDR2 YFSETQ. This CDR3 has 13 residues. V was shortened by 7 bases and J by 2 bases, with 12 bases between the two germline ends.